The 4 T cell receptor beta chains below were found in one sample sequenced in a study of blood T cell repertoires in COVID-19. Profiling relied on immunoSEQ multiplex PCR, and the TCRdb table lists in-frame clones only, not all of them. Here the sample spans 290,000 or so clones, roughly 80% being singletons. The sequencing sample was made of PBMCs or T cells enriched from blood (not recorded which). The receptors were gathered from a man aged 40-49 years who had been exposed to COVID-19.

J is TRBJ2-5 and V is TRBV28; no clear D gene. The V gene's germline CDR1 is MDHEN and CDR2 SYDVKM. Trimming took 5 bases from V and 2 from J, leaving 18 bases between them. This CDR3 contains 16 residues. As DNA, the CDR3 is TGTGCCAGCAGTCGAGACAATACCGCAACTCAAGAGACCCAGTACTTC. Translated: CASSRDNTATQETQYF.

This clone appeared a few times. The V and J genes are TRBV7-3 and TRBJ1-2; D ambiguous. The V gene's germline CDR1 is SGHTA and CDR2 FQGTGA. V was pared by 2 bases and J by 3 bases, with 10 bases between. The CDR3 spans 14 residues. The chain's CDR3 is CASSLGSGDYGYTF. The CDR3 DNA reads as TGTGCCAGCAGCTTAGGTTCCGGGGACTATGGCTACACCTTC.

The chain links TRBV15 to TRBJ2-1, with 8 bases identical to TRBD2. In germline, CDR1 is LNHNV, CDR2 YYDKDF (reference sequence). The CDR3 is 15 amino acids. V dropped 1 base and J dropped 7; count of bases not matched to a gene: 6. The CDR3 loop is CATSRVSGSKNEQFF. CDR3 DNA sequence: TGTGCCACCAGCAGAGTCAGCGGGAGTAAAAATGAGCAGTTCTTC.

V gene TRBV12-3 or TRBV12-4 combines with J gene TRBJ2-7; D is uncertain. There are 13 residues in the CDR3. V dropped 5 bases and J dropped 3 bases, with 11 bases sitting between them. The CDR3 reads CASSEASSYEQYF. CDR3 DNA: TGTGCCAGCAGTGAGGCCAGCAGCTACGAGCAGTACTTC.